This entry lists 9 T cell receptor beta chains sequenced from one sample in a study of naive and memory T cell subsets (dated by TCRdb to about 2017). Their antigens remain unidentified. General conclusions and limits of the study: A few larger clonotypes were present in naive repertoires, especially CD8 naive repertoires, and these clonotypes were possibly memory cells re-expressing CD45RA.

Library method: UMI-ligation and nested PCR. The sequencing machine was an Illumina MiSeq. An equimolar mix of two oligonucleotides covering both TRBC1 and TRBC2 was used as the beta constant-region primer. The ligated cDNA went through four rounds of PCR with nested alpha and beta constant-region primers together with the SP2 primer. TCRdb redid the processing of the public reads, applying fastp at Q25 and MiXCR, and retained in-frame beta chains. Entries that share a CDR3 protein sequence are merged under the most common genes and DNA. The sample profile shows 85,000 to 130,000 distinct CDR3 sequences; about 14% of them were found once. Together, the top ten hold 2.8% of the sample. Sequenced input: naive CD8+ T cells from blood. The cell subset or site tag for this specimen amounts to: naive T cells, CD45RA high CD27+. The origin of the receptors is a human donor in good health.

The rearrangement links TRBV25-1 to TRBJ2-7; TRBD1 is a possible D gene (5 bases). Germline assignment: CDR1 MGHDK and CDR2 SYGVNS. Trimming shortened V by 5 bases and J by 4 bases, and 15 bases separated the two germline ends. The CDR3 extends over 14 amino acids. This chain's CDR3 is CASSYQGSGYEQYF. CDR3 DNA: TGTGCCAGCAGTTATCAGGGATCCGGTTACGAGCAGTACTTC.

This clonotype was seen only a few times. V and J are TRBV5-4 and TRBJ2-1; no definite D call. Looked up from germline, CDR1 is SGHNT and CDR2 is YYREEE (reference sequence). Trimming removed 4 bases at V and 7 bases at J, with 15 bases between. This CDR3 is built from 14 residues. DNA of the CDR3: TGTGCCAGCAGCCGCCGTGGCCCCACGAATGAGCAGTTCTTC. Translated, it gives CASSRRGPTNEQFF.

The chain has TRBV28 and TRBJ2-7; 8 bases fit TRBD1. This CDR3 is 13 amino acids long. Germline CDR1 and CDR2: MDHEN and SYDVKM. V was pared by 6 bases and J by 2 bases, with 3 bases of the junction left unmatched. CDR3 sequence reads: CASSNRGAYEQYF. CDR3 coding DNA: TGTGCCAGCAGCAACAGGGGGGCCTACGAGCAGTACTTC.

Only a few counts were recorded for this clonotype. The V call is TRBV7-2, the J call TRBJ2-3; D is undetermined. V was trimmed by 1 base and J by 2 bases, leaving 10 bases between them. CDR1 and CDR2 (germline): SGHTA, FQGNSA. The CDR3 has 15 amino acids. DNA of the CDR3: TGTGCCAGCAGCTTAGGAGTTGTCGACACAGATACGCAGTATTTT. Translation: CASSLGVVDTDTQYF. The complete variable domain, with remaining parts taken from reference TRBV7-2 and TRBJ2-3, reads GAGVSQSPSNKVTEKGKDVELRCDPISGHTALYWYRQSLGQGLEFLIYFQGNSAPDKSGLPSDRFSAERTGGSVSTLTIQRTQQEDSAVYLCASSLGVVDTDTQYFGPGTRLTVL.

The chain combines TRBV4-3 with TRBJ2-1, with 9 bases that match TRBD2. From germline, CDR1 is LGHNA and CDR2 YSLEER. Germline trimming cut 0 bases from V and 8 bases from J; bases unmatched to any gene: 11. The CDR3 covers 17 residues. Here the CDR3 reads CASSQESAIAGADEQFF. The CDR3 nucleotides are TGCGCCAGCAGCCAAGAATCGGCCATAGCGGGAGCGGATGAGCAGTTCTTC.

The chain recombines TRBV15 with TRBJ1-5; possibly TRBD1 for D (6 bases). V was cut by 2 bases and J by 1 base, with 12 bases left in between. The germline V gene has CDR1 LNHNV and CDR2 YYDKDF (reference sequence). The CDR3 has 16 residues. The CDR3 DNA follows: TGTGCCACCAGCAGAAGGGGGGGGGCAAGCAATCAGCCCCAGCATTTT. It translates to CATSRRGGASNQPQHF.

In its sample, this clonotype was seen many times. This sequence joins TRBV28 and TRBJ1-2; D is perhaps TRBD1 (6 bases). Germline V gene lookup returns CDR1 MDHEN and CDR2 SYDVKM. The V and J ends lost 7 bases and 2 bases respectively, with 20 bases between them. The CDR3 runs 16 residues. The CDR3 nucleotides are TGTGCCAGCACCCTTCTCCTCTGGGACACCAACTATGGCTACACCTTC. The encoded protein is CASTLLLWDTNYGYTF.

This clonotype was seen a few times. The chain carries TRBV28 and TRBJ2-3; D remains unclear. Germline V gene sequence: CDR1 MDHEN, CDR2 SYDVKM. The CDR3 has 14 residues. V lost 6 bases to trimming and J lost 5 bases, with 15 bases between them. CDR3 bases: TGTGCCAGCAGCCTTACGTATAACCGAGATACGCAGTATTTT. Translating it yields CASSLTYNRDTQYF.

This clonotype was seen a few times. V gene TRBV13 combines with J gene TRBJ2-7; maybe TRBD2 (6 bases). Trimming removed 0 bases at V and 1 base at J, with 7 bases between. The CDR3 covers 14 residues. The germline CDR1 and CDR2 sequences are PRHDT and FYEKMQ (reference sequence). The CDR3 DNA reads TGTGCCAGCAGCTTAGGACTAGCTTCCTACGAGCAGTACTTC. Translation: CASSLGLASYEQYF. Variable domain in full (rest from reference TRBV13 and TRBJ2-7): AAGVIQSPRHLIKEKRETATLKCYPIPRHDTVYWYQQGPGQDPQFLISFYEKMQSDKGSIPDRFSAQQFSDYHSELNMSSLELGDSALYFCASSLGLASYEQYFGPGTRLTVT.